This is a list of T cell receptor beta chains from one sample in a study of T cells in Graves' hyperthyroidism and ophthalmopathy. From the multiplex PCR reads, TCRdb called clonotypes with MiXCR, one entry per CDR3 protein. The sample lists 730,000 or so distinct CDR3 sequences; about 19% were seen once. The sample was blood. The receptors shown here come from a woman aged 50 to 60 with Graves' hyperthyroidism that later progressed to Graves' ophthalmopathy. Both conserved end residues are part of each CDR3. A D gene is named only where the DNA matches it firmly. Only some rows state a clone size, as once, few, many or a class for expanded clones.

few | TRBJ2-1 | - | TRBV5-1 | 15 | TGCGCCAGCAGCTTGGCCCAGGACCTTGGCAATGAGCAGTTCTTC | CASSLAQDLGNEQFF
- | TRBJ2-7 | - | TRBV19 | 11 | TGTGCCAGTAGTATGAGCTACGAGCAGTACTTC | CASSMSYEQYF
- | TRBJ1-2 | - | TRBV27 | 13 | TGTGCCAGCAGTTTTTCGGCGGGCTATGGCTACACCTTC | CASSFSAGYGYTF
few | TRBJ1-6 | - | TRBV11-3 | 13 | TGTGCCAGCGGGGGGGGCCTAAATTCACCCCTCCACTTT | CASGGGLNSPLHF
few | TRBJ2-5 | - | TRBV7-8 | 14 | TGTGCCAGCAGCTTAGAACAGGGTCGGGAGACCCAGTACTTC | CASSLEQGRETQYF
- | TRBJ2-1 | - | TRBV6-1 | 12 | TGTGCCAGCAGCCGGCGGGGTCATGAGCAGTTCTTC | CASSRRGHEQFF
once | TRBJ2-1 | TRBD1 | TRBV9 | 15 | TGTGCCAGCAGCGGGACAGGGGGGCGCGGTTATGAGCAGTTCTTC | CASSGTGGRGYEQFF
- | TRBJ2-5 | - | TRBV5-1 | 14 | TGCGCCAGCAGCTTGGATGAGGGGAGGGAGACCCAGTACTTC | CASSLDEGRETQYF
few | TRBJ2-3 | TRBD1 | TRBV27 | 16 | TGTGCCAGCAGTCCGGGGACAGGAACCATCACAGGTACGCAGTATTTT | CASSPGTGTITGTQYF
- | TRBJ2-5 | - | TRBV12-3/TRBV12-4 | 14 | TGTGCCACCAGTGATTTGGACCGACAAGAGACCCAGTACTTC | CATSDLDRQETQYF
many | TRBJ2-3 | TRBD2 | TRBV3-1 | 20 | TGTGCCAGCAGCCAAGTAGTTCTAGCGGGGGAGCCAACTGTAATGGATACGCAGTATTTT | CASSQVVLAGEPTVMDTQYF
- | TRBJ1-2 | TRBD1 | TRBV29-1 | 14 | TGCAGCGCCTCCCTGGGACAGGGAGTATCTGGCTACACCTTC | CSASLGQGVSGYTF
- | TRBJ2-1 | - | TRBV12-3/TRBV12-4 | 16 | TGTGCCAGCAGTAATTCCGGGACGGAGGGCTACAATGAGCAGTTCTTC | CASSNSGTEGYNEQFF
- | TRBJ2-7 | - | TRBV10-3 | 14 | TGTGCCATCAGTGGCTCCTACGGAGAATACGAGCAGTACTTC | CAISGSYGEYEQYF
- | TRBJ2-3 | - | TRBV7-8 | 17 | TGTGCCAGCAGCTCCCCAGGAGGACGGATAAGCACAGATACGCAGTATTTT | CASSSPGGRISTDTQYF
- | TRBJ1-1 | - | TRBV7-9 | 14 | TGTGCCAGCAGCTTGGTACGTTCGGGGACTGAAGCTTTCTTT | CASSLVRSGTEAFF
many | TRBJ2-3 | TRBD2 | TRBV28 | 15 | TGTGCCAGCAGTTTGCCTAGCGGGCACACAGATACGCAGTATTTT | CASSLPSGHTDTQYF
few | TRBJ2-1 | - | TRBV3-1 | 15 | TGTGCCAGCAGCCAAGATCATCTCAGATACAATGAGCAGTTCTTC | CASSQDHLRYNEQFF
few | TRBJ1-2 | - | TRBV5-1 | 14 | TGCGCCAGCAGCTTGGGCAACGCTAACTATGGCTACACCTTC | CASSLGNANYGYTF
few | TRBJ2-1 | - | TRBV7-6 | 16 | TGTGCCAGCAGCGCCGGGACTCCGGACTCCTACAATGAGCAGTTCTTC | CASSAGTPDSYNEQFF
many | TRBJ1-1 | - | TRBV12-3/TRBV12-4 | 14 | TGTGCCAGCAGGCTAAACCACTTGGGGCCGAGTGCTTTCTTT | CASRLNHLGPSAFF
- | TRBJ2-5 | TRBD2 | TRBV3-1 | 12 | TGTGCCAGCAGCCAAGCGGGGGGGAGCCAGTACTTC | CASSQAGGSQYF
- | TRBJ2-1 | - | TRBV19 | 15 | TGTGCCAGTAGTATGGGAGAGAGCTCCTACAATGAGCAGTTCTTC | CASSMGESSYNEQFF
- | TRBJ1-3 | - | TRBV19 | 14 | TGTGCCAGTAGCACGGTTATCTCTGGAAACACCATATATTTT | CASSTVISGNTIYF
many | TRBJ1-3 | - | TRBV3-1 | 17 | TGTGCCAGCAGCCTTGCCCGCGACAGAAGCTCTGGAAACACCATATATTTT | CASSLARDRSSGNTIYF
- | TRBJ1-2 | - | TRBV6-1 | 12 | TGTGCCAGCAGTGAACTGAGCGGGGGCTACACCTTC | CASSELSGGYTF
- | TRBJ2-2 | - | TRBV9 | 15 | TGTGCCAGCAGCGTAACAGGCGGGGCGGCCGGGGAGCTGTTTTTT | CASSVTGGAAGELFF
- | TRBJ1-3 | TRBD1 | TRBV30 | 14 | TGTGCCTGGAGGCGACAGGGCATTGGAAACACCATATATTTT | CAWRRQGIGNTIYF
- | TRBJ2-1 | - | TRBV11-2 | 13 | TGTGCCAGCAGCCCCTCGATAGTCAATGAGCAGTTCTTC | CASSPSIVNEQFF
once | TRBJ1-1 | - | TRBV19 | 15 | TGTGCCAGTAGTATTTTTTCCGGGAGTGGCACTGAAGCTTTCTTT | CASSIFSGSGTEAFF
- | TRBJ2-7 | TRBD2 | TRBV3-1 | 16 | TGTGCCAGCAGCCCCCGGACTAGCGGGGGCACCTACGAGCAGTACTTC | CASSPRTSGGTYEQYF
few | TRBJ2-5 | TRBD2 | TRBV4-1 | 17 | TGCGCCAGCAGCCAAGGGGGACTAGCGGGGGACCCGGAGACCCAGTACTTC | CASSQGGLAGDPETQYF
few | TRBJ1-5 | TRBD1 | TRBV10-2 | 15 | TGCGCCAGCATTGCGGGACAGGATAGCAATCAGCCCCAGCATTTT | CASIAGQDSNQPQHF
few | TRBJ2-7 | - | TRBV29-1 | 10 | TGCAGCGCTGGGACATCCGAGCAGTACTTC | CSAGTSEQYF
many | TRBJ2-5 | - | TRBV3-1 | 14 | TGTGCCAGCAGCCGTGGACGGTATCAAGAGACCCAGTACTTC | CASSRGRYQETQYF
- | TRBJ2-2 | - | TRBV19 | 14 | TGTGCCAGTAGTATAGTGCCAGGGGCCGGGGAGCTGTTTTTT | CASSIVPGAGELFF
- | TRBJ1-1 | TRBD1 | TRBV15 | 14 | TGTGCCACCAGCAGAGATCTGGACAGGGTCGAAGCTTTCTTT | CATSRDLDRVEAFF
- | TRBJ1-2 | - | TRBV5-6 | 12 | TGTGCCAGAGAAAGCGGGGGGGGTGGCTACACCTTC | CARESGGGGYTF
- | TRBJ2-3 | TRBD1 | TRBV7-9 | 15 | TGTGCCAGCAGCCTACCGGACAGGGGCTTAGATACGCAGTATTTT | CASSLPDRGLDTQYF
- | TRBJ2-4 | - | TRBV24-1 | 14 | TGTGCCACCAGTGATTCGGGTGTTGGAAACATTCAGTACTTC | CATSDSGVGNIQYF
- | TRBJ2-3 | TRBD1 | TRBV10-1 | 16 | TGCGCCAGCAGTGAGACCAGGGGGCTAAGCACAGATACGCAGTATTTT | CASSETRGLSTDTQYF
- | TRBJ2-2 | - | TRBV7-6 | 12 | TGTGCCAGCAGCTTAGCGGACGGGGAGCTGTTTTTT | CASSLADGELFF
- | TRBJ1-2 | - | TRBV20-1 | 12 | TGCAGTGCTATCCGGGACACTTATGGCTACACCTTC | CSAIRDTYGYTF
few | TRBJ2-5 | - | TRBV12-5 | 13 | TGTGCTAGTGGTCCAGGGGGGGGAGAGACCCAGTACTTC | CASGPGGGETQYF
few | TRBJ2-4 | - | TRBV10-3 | 15 | TGTGCCACCGGGGCCTACGGACTAGCCAAAAACATTCAGTACTTC | CATGAYGLAKNIQYF
many | TRBJ1-5 | - | TRBV30 | 15 | TGTGCCTGGAGTGTACTAATTGATAGCAATCAGCCCCAGCATTTT | CAWSVLIDSNQPQHF
few | TRBJ2-3 | TRBD2 | TRBV24-1 | 16 | TGTGCCACCAGTGATTTGGAAGCGGGGAACACAGATACGCAGTATTTT | CATSDLEAGNTDTQYF
few | TRBJ2-5 | - | TRBV20-1 | 14 | TGCAGTGCTGGCCGGGGCCCCCAGGGGTCGTCCCAGTACTTC | CSAGRGPQGSSQYF
few | TRBJ1-1 | - | TRBV10-3 | 17 | TGTGCCATCAGTGAGTATCCCGCCACGGTATTGAACACTGAAGCTTTCTTT | CAISEYPATVLNTEAFF
many | TRBJ1-2 | TRBD1 | TRBV7-9 | 15 | TGTGCCAGCAGTTCCACTCGGGACAGTCTGCATGGCTACACCTTC | CASSSTRDSLHGYTF
many | TRBJ2-7 | - | TRBV5-1 | 13 | TGTGCCAGCAGTTTGGACGCCTCCTACGAGCAGTACTTC | CASSLDASYEQYF
- | TRBJ1-4 | - | TRBV6-5 | 15 | TGTGCCAGCAGTTACTTGGGCCTATCAAATGAAAAACTGTTTTTT | CASSYLGLSNEKLFF
many | TRBJ1-5 | - | TRBV7-6 | 15 | TGTGCCAGCAGCCTTGAGGTAGGAAGCAATCAGCCCCAGCATTTT | CASSLEVGSNQPQHF
- | TRBJ1-2 | TRBD1 | TRBV5-1 | 15 | TGCGCCAGCAGCCCGACAGGGGGCGCGTCCTATGGCTACACCTTC | CASSPTGGASYGYTF
few | TRBJ1-1 | - | TRBV5-6 | 15 | TGTGCCAGCAGCCCCCTTGCGGGGGGTTATACTGAAGCTTTCTTT | CASSPLAGGYTEAFF
many | TRBJ2-3 | TRBD2 | TRBV3-1 | 16 | TGTGCCAGCAGCCAACCAAGCGGGGGCCACACAGATACGCAGTATTTT | CASSQPSGGHTDTQYF
few | TRBJ2-1 | TRBD1 | TRBV18 | 17 | TGTGCCAGCTCACCCTCAGAGGGACAGGTTAACTACAATGAGCAGTTCTTC | CASSPSEGQVNYNEQFF
- | TRBJ1-4 | - | TRBV4-1 | 16 | TGCGCCAGCAGCCGAGTTGCGGGAGGGGGAGGTGAAAAACTGTTTTTT | CASSRVAGGGGEKLFF